Below, 18 T cell receptor beta chains from the same sample are listed, as sequenced in a study of blood T cell repertoires in COVID-19. Clones were sequenced by immunoSEQ multiplex PCR, and TCRdb holds only the in-frame ones, with some missing. This table holds about 60,000 clones, approximately 86% found once. Sample: peripheral blood. The receptor source for this set is a middle-aged man with acute or convalescent COVID-19.

V gene TRBV14 combines with J gene TRBJ1-4; possible D gene TRBD1, 6 bases. Germline CDR1 reads SGHDN; CDR2 reads FVKESK. CDR3 length equals 18 residues. Trimming took off 5 bases at V and 8 bases at J, with 27 bases between the two ends. The CDR3 DNA reads TGTGCCAGCAGCTTAGGCTTCCGGTCGGCAGGGGACACGGAAAAACTGTTTTTT. This translates into CASSLGFRSAGDTEKLFF.

The chain couples TRBV19 to TRBJ1-1, with D uncertain. The germline CDR1 and CDR2 sequences are LNHDA and SQIVND (reference sequence). The CDR3 has 16 residues. Trimming removed 3 bases from V and 3 bases from J, with 17 bases in between. The CDR3 DNA reads TGTGCCAGTAGTATGATCTTACCCACCGGGGACACTGAAGCTTTCTTT. Its translation is CASSMILPTGDTEAFF.

The chain is built from TRBV3-1 (or the pseudogene TRBV3-2) and TRBJ1-1; weak D call: TRBD1 (6 bases). From germline, CDR1 is LGHDT and CDR2 YNNKEL (reference sequence). The V and J ends lost 8 bases and 2 bases respectively, with 15 bases between them. This CDR3 is built from 14 residues. CDR3 DNA: TGTGCCAGCCGCCCCCTCGGGACAAACACTGAAGCTTTCTTT. Translated: CASRPLGTNTEAFF.

The gene calls are TRBV6-5 and TRBJ1-4; D unclear. The CDR3 has 12 residues. Trimming took 2 bases from V and 11 from J, leaving 9 bases between them. Germline lookup yields CDR1 MNHEY and CDR2 SVGAGI. CDR3 loop: CASSYESTKLFF. CDR3 bases: TGTGCCAGCAGTTACGAGAGTACGAAACTGTTTTTT.

The chain links TRBV27 to TRBJ1-2, with 12 bases fitting TRBD1. The CDR3 length is 18 residues. V shed 5 bases and J 1 base; nucleotides not matched to a gene: 11. Per germline, CDR1 MNHEY and CDR2 SMNVEV (reference sequence). This chain's CDR3 is CASSPWGQGAPGNYGYTF. DNA of the CDR3: TGTGCCAGCAGTCCATGGGGACAGGGGGCGCCGGGTAACTATGGCTACACCTTC.

The CDR3 sequence is CASSIQGGVEAFF. CDR3 coding DNA: TGTGCCAGTAGTATACAGGGGGGAGTTGAAGCTTTCTTT. This chain links TRBV19 with TRBJ1-1; 7 nucleotides agree with TRBD1. Germline V gene lookup returns CDR1 LNHDA and CDR2 SQIVND (reference sequence). CDR3 size: 13 residues. V shed 2 bases and J 7 bases; nucleotides not matched to a gene: 4.

This clone appeared a few times. This chain uses TRBV7-9 with TRBJ2-1, with 9 nucleotides matching TRBD1. The length of the CDR3 is 16 residues. V was clipped by 0 bases and J by 6 bases; unmatched bases: 6. Germline lookup yields CDR1 SEHNR and CDR2 FQNEAQ (reference sequence). The CDR3 bases are TGTGCCAGCAGCTTAGCGCAGTCACAGGGGGCCAATGAGCAGTTCTTC. Protein product: CASSLAQSQGANEQFF.

The rearrangement links TRBV11-2 to TRBJ2-7; 8 nucleotides match TRBD1. Germline-derived CDR1 and CDR2 are SGHAT and FQNNGV. The CDR3 loop spans 12 amino acids. V dropped 5 bases and J dropped 7; count of bases not matched to a gene: 4. The CDR3 loop is CASSPGGREQYF. The CDR3 DNA is TGTGCCAGCAGCCCAGGGGGCCGGGAGCAGTACTTC. Together with reference TRBV11-2 and TRBJ2-7, the CDR3 gives the full variable domain: EAGVAQSPRYKIIEKRQSVAFWCNPISGHATLYWYQQILGQGPKLLIQFQNNGVVDDSQLPKDRFSAERLKGVDSTLKIQPAKLEDSAVYLCASSPGGREQYFGPGTRLTVT.

This chain joins TRBV5-8 and TRBJ2-5; 11 bases are a match to TRBD1. Unmatched junction bases numbered 12, after V lost 1 base and J lost 4 bases. This CDR3 contains 18 residues. Germline CDR1 SGHTS, CDR2 YDEGEE. CDR3 nucleotides: TGTGCCAGCAGCTTGAGGATGACGGACAGGGGGCTAGGAGAGACCCAGTACTTC. Its translation is CASSLRMTDRGLGETQYF.

V is TRBV30 and J is TRBJ1-4, with 7 bases that match TRBD1. The germline gives CDR1 GTSNPN, CDR2 SVGIG (reference sequence). CDR3 length: 17 amino acids. V lost 2 bases, J lost 6 bases, and 15 bases stayed unmatched. The CDR3 here is CAWSPWAAPRGYEKLFF. In DNA form, the CDR3 reads TGTGCCTGGAGTCCCTGGGCCGCGCCCAGGGGGTATGAAAAACTGTTTTTT.

The gene calls are TRBV29-1 and TRBJ2-7; D is perhaps TRBD1 (6 bases). With 5 bases removed from V and 4 bases from J, the gap between germline ends came to 12 bases. The CDR3 is 12 residues long. The germline V gene has CDR1 SQVTM and CDR2 ANQGSEA. The CDR3 sequence is CSVSLQGYEQYF. As DNA, the CDR3 is TGCAGCGTTTCGCTACAGGGTTACGAGCAGTACTTC.

This chain uses TRBV5-1 with TRBJ2-1, with 10 bases identical to TRBD2. The CDR3 is made up of 14 amino acids. J gave up 7 bases and V 4 bases, and 5 bases lay outside the gene matches. CDR1 is SGHRS and CDR2 is YFSETQ in the germline V gene. The chain's CDR3 is CASSVSGGANEQFF. CDR3 DNA sequence: TGCGCCAGCAGCGTAAGCGGGGGGGCTAATGAGCAGTTCTTC.

This sequence joins TRBV5-1 and TRBJ1-2, with D possibly being TRBD1 (5 bases). The CDR3 has 15 residues. The V gene lost 4 bases and the J gene lost 1 base, with 14 bases spanning the gap. CDR1 and CDR2 from the germline V gene are SGHRS and YFSETQ. CDR3 sequence: CASSGAAGNNYGYTF. DNA for the CDR3: TGCGCCAGCAGCGGGGCTGCAGGGAATAACTATGGCTACACCTTC.

The chain couples TRBV7-8 to TRBJ1-5; 8 nucleotides align to TRBD1. The length of the CDR3 is 15 residues. Germline V gene sequence: CDR1 SGHVS, CDR2 FQNEAQ. V was clipped by 7 bases and J by 4 bases; unmatched bases: 9. The CDR3 DNA reads TGTGCCAGCAACCCTGGACAGGGTTCTAATCAGCCCCAGCATTTT. This codes for CASNPGQGSNQPQHF.

The chain employs TRBV4-1 and TRBJ2-1; 9 bases line up with TRBD2. Unmatched junction bases numbered 10, after V lost 0 bases and J lost 1 base. The CDR3 has 19 residues. Germline V lookup: CDR1 MGHRA, CDR2 YSYEKL. CDR3 region: CASSQEATVAGVSYNEQFF. The DNA of the CDR3 is TGCGCCAGCAGCCAAGAGGCGACAGTAGCGGGGGTATCCTACAATGAGCAGTTCTTC.

The chain recombines TRBV6-5 with TRBJ2-7, with 10 positions matching TRBD1. CDR1 is MNHEY, CDR2 SVGAGI, per germline. CDR3 length equals 15 residues. Losses at the gene ends were 0 bases for V and 4 bases for J; bases not matched to a gene: 3. CDR3 region: CASSYSGGQGYEQYF. CDR3 sequence (DNA): TGTGCCAGCAGTTACTCAGGGGGACAGGGGTACGAGCAGTACTTC.

The genes are TRBV11-2 and TRBJ1-6; D ambiguous. The V and J ends lost 4 bases and 7 bases respectively, with 14 bases between them. From germline, CDR1 is SGHAT and CDR2 FQNNGV. This CDR3 spans 15 amino acids. CDR3 residues: CASSSPPLGNSPLHF. The CDR3 region has the DNA TGTGCCAGCAGCTCCCCGCCCCTCGGGAATTCACCCCTCCACTTT.

The rearrangement links TRBV3-1 (or the pseudogene TRBV3-2) to TRBJ1-4; possible D gene TRBD1, 5 bases. The CDR3 extends over 15 amino acids. V lost 4 bases to trimming and J lost 8 bases, with 17 bases between them. From germline, CDR1 is LGHDT and CDR2 YNNKEL (reference sequence). CDR3 in amino acids: CASSRRTVGPEKLFF. For the CDR3, the DNA is TGTGCCAGCAGCCGCCGAACGGTGGGGCCCGAAAAACTGTTTTTT.